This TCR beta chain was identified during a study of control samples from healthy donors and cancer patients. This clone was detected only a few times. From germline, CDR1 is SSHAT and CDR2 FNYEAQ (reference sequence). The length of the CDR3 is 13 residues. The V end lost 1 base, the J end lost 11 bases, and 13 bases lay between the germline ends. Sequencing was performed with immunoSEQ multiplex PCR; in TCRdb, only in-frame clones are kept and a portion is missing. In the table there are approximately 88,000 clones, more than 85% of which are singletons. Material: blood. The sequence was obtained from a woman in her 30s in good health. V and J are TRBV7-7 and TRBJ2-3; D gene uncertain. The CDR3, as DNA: TGTGCCAGCAGCTTAGTCGACTGGTCGCAGCAGTATTTT. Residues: CASSLVDWSQQYF.